Below are 24 T cell receptor beta chains sequenced from a single sample in a study of blood T cell repertoires in COVID-19. Clones were sequenced by immunoSEQ multiplex PCR, and TCRdb holds only the in-frame ones, with some missing. The repertoire holds 430,000 or so clones, approximately 90% seen once, with 0.7% to 1% in the top ten. The sample was peripheral blood. The receptors here all came from a man between 18 and 29 years old with COVID-19, enrolled during active disease.

This clone has a handful of counts. V usage is TRBV2 and J usage is TRBJ2-3, with 10 bases fitting TRBD2. Germline V CDR1 and CDR2: SNHLY, FYNNEI. Unmatched junction bases numbered 2, after V lost 1 base and J lost 4 bases. This CDR3 has 15 residues. CDR3 nucleotides: TGTGCCAGCAGTGAAGGGACTAGCGGCGCAGATACGCAGTATTTT. Translated, it gives CASSEGTSGADTQYF.

This sequence joins TRBV18 and TRBJ1-1; 10 bases are a match to TRBD1. CDR1 and CDR2 from the germline V gene are KGHSH and LQKENI. Trimming removed 4 bases from V and 0 bases from J; junction bases left unmatched: 8. This CDR3 is 17 amino acids long. The CDR3 nucleotides read TGTGCCAGCTCACAGGGACAGGGGCAATGGATGAACACTGAAGCTTTCTTT. It is translated as CASSQGQGQWMNTEAFF.

V and J are TRBV27 and TRBJ2-7, with D possibly TRBD2 on 6 matching bases. Trimming stripped 2 bases from V and 2 bases from J, with 19 bases between. The CDR3 is 17 residues long. The germline V gene encodes CDR1 MNHEY and CDR2 SMNVEV (reference sequence). This chain's CDR3 is CASSLTPGLKKTYEQYF. CDR3 bases: TGTGCCAGCAGTTTAACCCCCGGACTAAAAAAGACCTACGAGCAGTACTTC.

The chain combines TRBV5-1 with TRBJ1-2; D uncertain. V lost 0 bases and J lost 4, with 10 bases in between. Germline CDR1 reads SGHRS; CDR2 reads YFSETQ. This CDR3 spans 14 amino acids. The CDR3 DNA reads as TGCGCCAGCAGCTTGGACAGCCAGGCCTATGGCTACACCTTC. Protein: CASSLDSQAYGYTF.

The CDR3 sequence: CASSEASTRANVLTF. In nucleotides, the CDR3 is TGTGCCAGCAGCGAAGCCTCAACGAGAGCCAACGTCCTGACTTTC. The chain is built from TRBV9 and TRBJ2-6; no definite D call. CDR1 is SGDLS, CDR2 YYNGEE, per germline. V lost 3 bases, J lost 7 bases, and 14 bases lay in between. CDR3 length equals 15 residues.

Concerning this clone itself: Distinct nucleotide sequences in the sample also encode this CDR3. The chain has TRBV5-1 and TRBJ2-2; no firm D call. Germline V gene lookup returns CDR1 SGHRS and CDR2 YFSETQ. CDR3 length: 14 amino acids. The V gene lost 2 bases and the J gene lost 1 base, with 6 bases spanning the gap. The CDR3 spells CASSFSGNTGELFF. The CDR3 DNA sequence: TGCGCCAGCAGCTTCTCCGGGAACACCGGGGAGCTGTTTTTT.

DNA for the CDR3: TGTGCCAGCACCGTAGCGGGGGAGTGGGGTCAGTACTTC. The encoded protein is CASTVAGEWGQYF. This chain uses TRBV5-5 with TRBJ2-7, with TRBD2 matching 9 bases. The CDR3 length is 13 residues. Germline lookup yields CDR1 SGHKS and CDR2 YYEKEE (reference sequence). J was trimmed by 10 bases and V by 6 bases; bases with no gene match: 11. The full variable domain, completed using reference TRBV5-5 and TRBJ2-7, is DAGVTQSPTHLIKTRGQQVTLRCSPISGHKSVSWYQQVLGQGPQFIFQYYEKEERGRGNFPDRFSARQFPNYSSELNVNALLLGDSALYLCASTVAGEWGQYFGPGTRLTVT.

This chain joins TRBV7-6 and TRBJ1-6, with 8 bases lining up with TRBD1. Germline V CDR1 and CDR2: SGHVS, FNYEAQ. This CDR3 contains 14 residues. J was trimmed by 10 bases and V by 5 bases; bases with no gene match: 7. DNA for the CDR3: TGTGCCAGCAGCCTGGACAGGGCGGTATCACCCCTCCACTTT. Its translation is CASSLDRAVSPLHF.

The genes are TRBV29-1 and TRBJ2-5; 7 nucleotides align to TRBD2. The CDR3 sequence is 14 residues long. V shed 4 bases, J shed 5 bases, and the junction held 10 bases outside the gene matches. Germline CDR1 and CDR2: SQVTM and ANQGSEA. The DNA of the CDR3 is TGCAGCGTTGCAAAGACGGGCGGGAGTGAGACCCAGTACTTC. It encodes CSVAKTGGSETQYF.

The CDR3 region is CASSPPRGGARSYNEQFF. CDR3 DNA: TGTGCCAGCTCACCACCGAGAGGGGGGGCGCGCTCCTACAATGAGCAGTTCTTC. The chain couples TRBV18 to TRBJ2-1; perhaps TRBD2 as D (7 bases). CDR1 and CDR2 from the germline V gene are KGHSH and LQKENI. V dropped 0 bases and J dropped 0 bases, with 15 bases sitting between them. The CDR3 has 18 residues.

This chain connects TRBV27 to TRBJ1-6; 8 bases align to TRBD1. This CDR3 has 14 residues. The germline V gene encodes CDR1 MNHEY and CDR2 SMNVEV (reference sequence). V shed 6 bases and J 11 bases; nucleotides not matched to a gene: 9. The chain's CDR3 is CASSPRTGPAPLHF. The CDR3 region has the DNA TGTGCCAGCAGCCCGAGGACAGGGCCGGCACCCCTCCACTTT.

This clone was observed once. The rearrangement joins TRBV21-1 to TRBJ2-3; the D segment call TRBD1 is taken from the table without a DNA check. TRBV21-1 is flagged as a pseudogene. This CDR3 region has 19 residues. CDR3: CASSKEGVRDRKATDTQYF. For the CDR3, the DNA is TGTGCCAGCAGCAAAGAAGGGGTCCGGGACAGGAAAGCCACAGATACGCAGTATTTT.

CDR3 loop: CASSQTGKDTQYF. The CDR3 DNA reads as TGCGCCAGCAGTCAAACAGGGAAAGATACGCAGTATTTT. The gene calls are TRBV10-1 and TRBJ2-3; D is possibly TRBD1 (6 bases). The CDR3 is 13 amino acids. Germline V lookup: CDR1 WNHNN, CDR2 SYGVQD (reference sequence). V lost 5 bases to trimming and J lost 5 bases, with 11 bases between them.

V and J are TRBV5-6 and TRBJ2-2, with unresolved D. Germline CDR1 SGHDT, CDR2 YYEEEE. The CDR3 is made up of 14 amino acids. With 4 bases removed from V and 3 bases from J, the gap between germline ends came to 10 bases. CDR3 loop: CASSELPDTGELFF. The CDR3 DNA reads as TGTGCCAGCAGCGAACTACCAGACACCGGGGAGCTGTTTTTT.

This clone appeared a single time. The J gene is TRBJ2-3, the V gene TRBV7-9, with D tentatively TRBD2 (6 bases). This CDR3 region has 15 residues. Germline lookup yields CDR1 SEHNR and CDR2 FQNEAQ (reference sequence). Deletions cut 3 bases from V and 2 bases from J, with 12 bases between. CDR3 bases: TGTGCCAGCAGCTTTCGGAGGGCCCTCACAGATACGCAGTATTTT. Protein sequence: CASSFRRALTDTQYF.

This clone occurred once. The chain is built from TRBV29-1 and TRBJ2-7, with 7 bases lining up with TRBD1. This CDR3 region has 15 residues. In germline, CDR1 is SQVTM, CDR2 ANQGSEA. J gave up 3 bases and V 5 bases, and 13 bases lay outside the gene matches. In DNA, the CDR3 is TGCAGCGTTACCCCGCCCGGGACAGCGGACTACGAGCAGTACTTC. Its protein product is CSVTPPGTADYEQYF.

This rearrangement joins TRBV12-3 or TRBV12-4 to TRBJ1-2; D is unclear. The V end lost 7 bases, the J end lost 7 bases, and 16 bases lay between the germline ends. The CDR3 extends over 13 amino acids. CDR3 region: CASTLRSGGGYTF. Here the CDR3 DNA reads TGTGCCAGCACTCTACGGTCGGGAGGTGGCTACACCTTC.

The rearrangement joins TRBV19 to TRBJ1-2, with 9 bases fitting TRBD1. J was trimmed by 8 bases and V by 4 bases; bases with no gene match: 14. This CDR3 has 16 amino acids. Germline V gene sequence: CDR1 LNHDA, CDR2 SQIVND (reference sequence). Here the CDR3 reads CASSKKSTGGLGGYTF. In nucleotides, the CDR3 is TGTGCCAGTAGTAAAAAATCGACAGGGGGATTAGGCGGCTACACCTTC.

The chain employs TRBV28 and TRBJ1-5; D is possibly TRBD1 (6 bases). Germline V gene lookup returns CDR1 MDHEN and CDR2 SYDVKM. The CDR3 consists of 17 residues. The V gene lost 4 bases and the J gene lost 7 bases, with 23 bases spanning the gap. CDR3 amino acids: CASSSPRGQGRSQPQHF. CDR3 DNA: TGTGCCAGCAGTTCCCCTCGAGGGCAGGGGCGAAGCCAGCCCCAGCATTTT.

V and J are TRBV24-1 and TRBJ2-2, with D possibly matching TRBD1 (5 bases). The germline V gene has CDR1 KGHDR and CDR2 SFDVKD. With 1 base removed from V and 3 bases from J, the gap between germline ends came to 17 bases. This CDR3 spans 18 amino acids. The chain's CDR3 is CATSDFRGTDSYTGELFF. The CDR3 region has the DNA TGTGCCACCAGTGATTTCCGAGGAACCGACAGTTACACCGGGGAGCTGTTTTTT.

This rearrangement joins TRBV11-2 to TRBJ2-2; 7 bases map to TRBD2. V trimming: 4 bases; J trimming: 3 bases; junction bases outside the gene matches: 11. The V gene's germline CDR1 is SGHAT and CDR2 FQNNGV. The CDR3 is made up of 17 amino acids. CDR3 in amino acids: CASSSTSTLWDTGELFF. The CDR3 coding sequence is TGTGCCAGCAGCTCGACTAGCACCCTTTGGGACACCGGGGAGCTGTTTTTT.

The chain is built from TRBV6-1 and TRBJ2-7; D may be TRBD1 (6 bases). The CDR3 is 16 amino acids. The germline CDR1 and CDR2 sequences are MNHNS and SASEGT. V lost 0 bases to trimming and J lost 5 bases, with 17 bases between them. This CDR3 is CASSEAPRGYGNEQYF. CDR3 coding DNA: TGTGCCAGCAGTGAAGCGCCTAGGGGGTATGGAAACGAGCAGTACTTC.

This clone is a singleton in its sample. The rearrangement links TRBV11-2 to TRBJ1-1; the D is unclear. Looked up from germline, CDR1 is SGHAT and CDR2 is FQNNGV. Trimming removed 2 bases from V and 2 bases from J, with 3 bases in between. There are 12 residues in the CDR3. DNA for the CDR3: TGTGCCAGCAGCTTAACTAACACTGAAGCTTTCTTT. Translated, it gives CASSLTNTEAFF.

This chain links TRBV7-3 with TRBJ2-1; D unresolved. Germline values: CDR1 SGHTA, CDR2 FQGTGA. The CDR3 totals 15 residues. V was shortened by 4 bases and J by 8 bases, with 18 bases between the two germline ends. CDR3 loop: CASSYNPAVPYEQFF. CDR3 nucleotide sequence: TGTGCCAGCAGCTACAACCCCGCCGTCCCCTATGAGCAGTTCTTC.